This paragraph covers one TCR beta chain sequence. What it binds is unknown. The source of the sample is a study of PD-1 blockade in classical Hodgkin lymphoma. Whole-study findings and limits: For complete responders, baseline diversity was comparable to that of newly diagnosed patients. The CD4+ diversity rise by C4D1 was clearest in complete responders. What caused the repertoire differences, perhaps disease activity or prior therapy, remains undefined.

The time point was: cycle 4 day 1 (C4D1), after five to seven weeks of nivolumab. Relapse was seen in all patients after autologous stem cell transplantation, and brentuximab vedotin exposure was variable. Profiling relied on immunoSEQ multiplex PCR, and the TCRdb table lists in-frame clones only, not all of them. The table records 25,000 to 40,000 clones, roughly four fifths of them present only once. Germline assignment: CDR1 SNHLY and CDR2 FYNNEI. This CDR3 has 15 residues. Trimming stripped 4 bases from V and 7 bases from J, with 17 bases between. Sequences were derived from peripheral blood mononuclear cells (PBMCs), sampled before the fourth cycle of nivolumab. This chain joins TRBV2 and TRBJ2-1; a weak D match, TRBD1 (6 bases). The TCR comes from a human donor with classical Hodgkin lymphoma. This CDR3 is CASSVLDSPRNEQFF. The CDR3 DNA reads TGTGCCAGCAGTGTCCTGGACAGCCCTAGGAATGAGCAGTTCTTC.